The 5 T cell receptor beta chains given below trace back to one sample, sequenced in a study of blood T cell repertoires in COVID-19. The repertoire was sequenced with immunoSEQ multiplex PCR; TCRdb's copy has only in-frame clones and lacks some. The table lists just over 650,000 clones, around 90% of them singletons. Sequencing input: peripheral blood. All receptors come from a woman between 18 and 29 years old with acute or convalescent COVID-19.

This clone was detected a few times. The chain combines TRBV5-1 with TRBJ1-2, with a possible D match to TRBD1 (5 bases). Germline CDR1 SGHRS, CDR2 YFSETQ. V dropped 4 bases and J dropped 0 bases, with 13 bases sitting between them. CDR3 size: 15 residues. CDR3 nucleotides: TGCGCCAGCAGCCAGACAGAAAGGTCTAACTATGGCTACACCTTC. Translated: CASSQTERSNYGYTF. Full variable domain (outside the CDR3, taken from reference TRBV5-1 and TRBJ1-2): KAGVTQTPRYLIKTRGQQVTLSCSPISGHRSVSWYQQTPGQGLQFLFEYFSETQRNKGNFPGRFSGRQFSNSRSEMNVSTLELGDSALYLCASSQTERSNYGYTFGSGTRLTVV.

V gene TRBV24-1 combines with J gene TRBJ2-1; 7 nucleotides align to TRBD1. J was trimmed by 6 bases and V by 6 bases; bases with no gene match: 7. Germline CDR1 reads KGHDR; CDR2 reads SFDVKD. The CDR3 spans 14 residues. The CDR3 is CATSMYRGSNEQFF. The CDR3 region has the DNA TGTGCCACCAGTATGTACAGGGGTTCCAATGAGCAGTTCTTC.

The V gene is TRBV6-5, the J gene TRBJ2-2, with TRBD1 as a possible D gene (5 bases). CDR3 size: 16 residues. V lost 2 bases to trimming and J lost 3 bases, with 13 bases between them. Germline V CDR1 and CDR2: MNHEY, SVGAGI. The CDR3 nucleotides read TGTGCCAGCAGTTACCCCCCCAGGGCGGACACCGGGGAGCTGTTTTTT. Translating it yields CASSYPPRADTGELFF.

CDR3 residues: CASSPPGTAMFF. The DNA for the CDR3 is TGTGCCAGCTCACCACCGGGGACTGCAATGTTTTTT. The gene calls are TRBV18 and TRBJ2-2; D is perhaps TRBD2 (6 bases). Trimming stripped 0 bases from V and 15 bases from J, with 11 bases between. The germline V gene has CDR1 KGHSH and CDR2 LQKENI. This CDR3 region has 12 residues.

The chain combines TRBV6-5 with TRBJ2-7; D perhaps matches TRBD2 (6 bases). V gave up 4 bases and J gave up 5 bases, with 15 bases separating them. The CDR3 length is 14 residues. Germline loops: CDR1 MNHEY, CDR2 SVGAGI. Written as DNA, the CDR3 is TGTGCCAGCAGTTCCGGGACTTCCCCACACGAGCAGTACTTC. This sequence encodes CASSSGTSPHEQYF.